Listed below are T cell receptor beta chains from one sample, sequenced in a study of molecular identifiers for immune sequencing clone quantification. MiXCR, applied by TCRdb to the PCR reads, yields one record per CDR3 protein. The repertoire holds approximately 680,000 distinct CDR3 sequences, with roughly 27% as singletons. Material for sequencing was naive CD8+ T cells from blood, with Jurkat cell RNA spiked in. These TCRs come from a human donor in good health. Some libraries in this study had Jurkat cell RNA spiked in. The CDR3 runs from the conserved cysteine through the conserved F or W. A D gene is named only where the DNA matches it firmly. Clone size, where shown, is once, few, many, or a class for clones that have expanded.

v_gene	d_gene	j_gene	abundance	CDR3nt	CDR3aa
TRBV6-5	.	TRBJ2-2	few	TGTGCCAGCCATAGGGAGCGGGCGAACACCGGGGAGCTGTTTTTT	CASHRERANTGELFF
TRBV4-3	.	TRBJ2-6	.	TGCGCCAGCAGCCAAGTACTTTCTGGGGCCAACGTCCTGACTTTC	CASSQVLSGANVLTF
TRBV7-6	.	TRBJ2-3	many	TGTGCCAGCACCCCGACGGGGCCCACAGATACGCAGTATTTT	CASTPTGPTDTQYF
TRBV6-5	.	TRBJ1-3	.	TGTGCCGGCAGTTACCTAAACGGGCCAGGATCCTCTGGAAACACCATATATTTT	CAGSYLNGPGSSGNTIYF
TRBV27	TRBD1	TRBJ1-2	many	TGTGCCAGCAGTAGTCGGAGGGAAGGGGGCTACTATGGCTACACCTTC	CASSSRREGGYYGYTF
TRBV11-2	TRBD1	TRBJ2-3	.	TGTGCCAGCAGCTTAGGGGACAGACCTACAGATACGCAGTATTTT	CASSLGDRPTDTQYF
TRBV20-1	TRBD2	TRBJ2-3	many	TGCAGTGCGCTAGCGGCCCTAATTGATACGCAGTATTTT	CSALAALIDTQYF
TRBV5-8	.	TRBJ1-4	many	TGTGCCAGCAGCTCCCACTTGAGGGCTAACGAAGAAAAACTGTTTTTT	CASSSHLRANEEKLFF
TRBV30	.	TRBJ2-1	many	TGTGCCTGGAGTGTACTGGCGGTGAATGAGCAGTTCTTC	CAWSVLAVNEQFF
TRBV5-5	.	TRBJ2-3	many	TGTGCCAGCAGCTTGGGGGATGCCCTGGGGGATACGCAGTATTTT	CASSLGDALGDTQYF
TRBV7-9	.	TRBJ1-5	.	TGTGCCAGCAGCTTAGTTGGGGGGCCGTATAGCAATCAGCCCCAGCATTTT	CASSLVGGPYSNQPQHF
TRBV6-2/TRBV6-3	TRBD1	TRBJ1-6	.	TGTGCCAGCAGTTACTCGGGACAGCTCGACTCACCCCTCCACTTT	CASSYSGQLDSPLHF
TRBV2	.	TRBJ2-1	few	TGTGCCACCACGGGGCCGACAGTAGGAGAGCAGTTCTTC	CATTGPTVGEQFF
TRBV28	.	TRBJ2-4	many	TGTGCCAGCAGCCCTTCCTTTACCTTAGCCAAAAACATTCAGTACTTC	CASSPSFTLAKNIQYF
TRBV7-9	.	TRBJ2-5	.	TGTGCCAGCAGCCCCCCCGGCCCGGCAGGGGTAAAGACCCAGTACTTC	CASSPPGPAGVKTQYF
TRBV7-2	.	TRBJ2-5	many	TGTGCCAGCAGCCACGGCGCCGGTCCTAAAGAGACCCAGTACTTC	CASSHGAGPKETQYF
TRBV5-8	.	TRBJ1-5	many	TGTGCCAGCAGCTTGGGGGCAGGGGCGGGTAATCAGCCCCAGCATTTT	CASSLGAGAGNQPQHF
TRBV6-6	.	TRBJ2-6	many	TGTGCCAGCAGTTTCCCGGGACGGCTAGACTCTGGGGCCAACGTCCTGACTTTC	CASSFPGRLDSGANVLTF
TRBV19	.	TRBJ1-6	few	TGTGCCAGTAGTTCGGCGTGGGGGAATTCACCCCTCCACTTT	CASSSAWGNSPLHF
TRBV4-1	TRBD1	TRBJ2-7	many	TGCGCCAGCAGCCAAGCTCCCGGGACAGGGCCCCACGAGCAGTACTTC	CASSQAPGTGPHEQYF
TRBV24-1	.	TRBJ2-1	few	TGTGCCACCAGTAACACCGGGGTCCACAATGAGCAGTTCTTC	CATSNTGVHNEQFF
TRBV19	TRBD1	TRBJ1-2	few	TGTGCCAGTAGAACAGGGGGTGATGGCTACACCTTC	CASRTGGDGYTF
TRBV5-6	.	TRBJ1-1	.	TGTGCCAGCAGCTTGTGGCAGGCGAACACTGAGGCTTTCTTT	CASSLWQANTEAFF
TRBV4-3	.	TRBJ2-5	many	TGCGCCAGCAGCCAAGATTTGGACAGACAAGAGACCCAGTACTTC	CASSQDLDRQETQYF
TRBV19	.	TRBJ1-1	few	TGTGCCAGTAGTATATATGGGGATTTGAACACTGAAGCTTTCTTT	CASSIYGDLNTEAFF
TRBV2	.	TRBJ1-4	many	TGTGCCAGCAGTGCCGAAGGGACAAGAAATGAAAAACTGTTTTTT	CASSAEGTRNEKLFF
TRBV27	.	TRBJ1-1	.	TGTGCCAGCAGGGGCACGGGCTTTGGAACTGAAGCTTTCTTT	CASRGTGFGTEAFF
TRBV5-4	.	TRBJ1-2	many	TGTGCCAGCAGCTTGGAACAGCTTACTAACTATGGCTACACCTTC	CASSLEQLTNYGYTF
TRBV7-9	.	TRBJ2-6	many	TGTGCCAGCAGCCCGACCCTTGGGGGGGCTGAGGAATTAGACTCTGGGGCCAACGTCCTGACTTTC	CASSPTLGGAEELDSGANVLTF
TRBV29-1	.	TRBJ1-1	many	TGCAGCGTTGAGCTTACTGAAGCTTTCTTT	CSVELTEAFF
TRBV5-6	.	TRBJ2-1	many	TGTGCCAGCAGACTAACTAGAAATGAGCAGTTCTTC	CASRLTRNEQFF
TRBV5-1	.	TRBJ2-5	.	TGCGCCAGCAGCTTACTCTTCGGCAGGGGAGGGGAGACCCAGTACTTC	CASSLLFGRGGETQYF
TRBV20-1	.	TRBJ2-5	.	TGCAGTGCTAGAAACGAACAGACCCAGTACTTC	CSARNEQTQYF
TRBV27	TRBD1	TRBJ1-6	few	TGTGCCAGCAGCTACGGGACAGGGGGTGGAGGGGCCCTCCACTTT	CASSYGTGGGGALHF
TRBV19	.	TRBJ1-3	.	TGTGCCTGCTCCCGGGCCGGAGGAAACACCATATATTTT	CACSRAGGNTIYF
TRBV27	.	TRBJ2-3	.	TGTGCCAGCAGTTGGGGCGGGGCAGATACGCAGTATTTT	CASSWGGADTQYF
TRBV30	.	TRBJ1-4	few	TGTGCCTGGAGTGTACTCCCGGCAACTAATGAAAAACTGTTTTTT	CAWSVLPATNEKLFF
TRBV6-2/TRBV6-3	.	TRBJ1-1	many	TGTGCCAGCCGAGGGCCTGAAGCTTTCTTT	CASRGPEAFF
TRBV4-1	.	TRBJ2-7	.	TGCGCCAGCAGCCAAGAAGCCCCGGGACTCTACGAGCAGTACTTC	CASSQEAPGLYEQYF
TRBV5-1	.	TRBJ2-1	.	TGCGCCAGCAGCTTCGCGGGGGCAGGCAATGAGCAGTTCTTC	CASSFAGAGNEQFF
TRBV18	.	TRBJ2-7	.	TGTGCCAGCTCACCACCTGGTCTTAGCGGTGCCTACGAGCAGTACTTC	CASSPPGLSGAYEQYF
TRBV9	TRBD2	TRBJ2-3	few	TGTGCCAGCAGTGTGACTAGCGAACTTGGGACGCAGTATTTT	CASSVTSELGTQYF
TRBV19	.	TRBJ1-5	.	TGTGCCAGTAGTACCCACAGATATAGCAATCAGCCCCAGCATTTT	CASSTHRYSNQPQHF
TRBV12-3/TRBV12-4	.	TRBJ1-5	.	TGTGCCAGCAGTTTAGTGGTTTCGGATAGCAATCAGCCCCAGCATTTT	CASSLVVSDSNQPQHF
TRBV6-2/TRBV6-3	.	TRBJ1-2	.	TGTGCCAGCAGTACCGGGACACTTGATCCCTATGGCTACGCCTTC	CASSTGTLDPYGYAF
TRBV5-1	TRBD2	TRBJ2-7	few	TGCGCCAGCAGCCGCGGGGGGTCGGTTTACGAGCAGTACTTC	CASSRGGSVYEQYF
TRBV12-3/TRBV12-4	.	TRBJ2-7	few	TGTGCCAGCAACCTGGGTAGGCTGGAGCAGTACTTC	CASNLGRLEQYF
TRBV6-5	TRBD1	TRBJ2-6	once	TGTGCCAGCAGCACAGGGGTTCCCGGGGCCAACGTCCTGACTTTC	CASSTGVPGANVLTF
TRBV14	TRBD2	TRBJ2-7	many	TGTGCCAGCAGCCAAACCCGGGACTACCCCGAGGAGCAGTACTTC	CASSQTRDYPEEQYF
TRBV12-3/TRBV12-4	.	TRBJ2-7	many	TGTGCCAGCAGTAGACAGGACACGACCTACGAGCAGTACTTC	CASSRQDTTYEQYF
TRBV6-9	TRBD2	TRBJ2-7	.	TGTGCCCCAGCCGGGACTAGCGGGCCAGTCTACGAGCAGTACTTC	CAPAGTSGPVYEQYF
TRBV20-1	TRBD2	TRBJ2-1	.	TGCAGTGCCCGAGGCACTAGCGGGGGGTCCTACAATGAGCAGTTCTTC	CSARGTSGGSYNEQFF
TRBV6-5	TRBD2	TRBJ2-3	many	TGTGCCAGCAGTTACGCAGCGGGGGACGAGGATACGCAGTATTTT	CASSYAAGDEDTQYF
TRBV6-1	TRBD1	TRBJ1-1	.	TGTGCCAGCACGACAGGGTTAACTGAAGCTCTCTTT	CASTTGLTEALF
TRBV10-3	TRBD2	TRBJ2-7	few	TGTGCCATCAGCGGGACTAGCGGGAGGAGCTCCTACGAGCAGTACTTC	CAISGTSGRSSYEQYF
TRBV27	.	TRBJ2-7	.	TGTGCCAGCAGTTTCAGCGGCTTTGGCGAGCAGTACTTC	CASSFSGFGEQYF
TRBV19	.	TRBJ2-3	.	TGTGCCAGTAAAGAATCCGCCCGCACAGATACGCAGTATTTT	CASKESARTDTQYF
TRBV7-2	.	TRBJ2-7	.	TGTGCCAGCTGCCCTTGGTCGTTACAGGGCTACGAGCAGTACTTC	CASCPWSLQGYEQYF
TRBV4-3	.	TRBJ1-5	.	TGCGCCAGCAGCCAGGACAGAGCAAATAGCAATCAGCCCCAGCATTTT	CASSQDRANSNQPQHF